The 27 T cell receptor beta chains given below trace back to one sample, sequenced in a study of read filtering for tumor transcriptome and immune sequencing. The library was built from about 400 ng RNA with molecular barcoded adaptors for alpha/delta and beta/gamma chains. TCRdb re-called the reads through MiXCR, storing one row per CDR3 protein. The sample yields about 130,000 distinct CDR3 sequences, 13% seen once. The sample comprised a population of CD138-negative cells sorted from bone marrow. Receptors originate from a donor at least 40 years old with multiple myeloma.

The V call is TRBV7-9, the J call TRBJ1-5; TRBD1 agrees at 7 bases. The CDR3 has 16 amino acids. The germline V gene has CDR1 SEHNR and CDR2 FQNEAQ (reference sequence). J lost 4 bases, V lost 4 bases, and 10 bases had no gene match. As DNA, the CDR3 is TGTGCCAGCAGCTCCAGCTCCCCAGGGGGGAATCAGCCCCAGCATTTT. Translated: CASSSSSPGGNQPQHF.

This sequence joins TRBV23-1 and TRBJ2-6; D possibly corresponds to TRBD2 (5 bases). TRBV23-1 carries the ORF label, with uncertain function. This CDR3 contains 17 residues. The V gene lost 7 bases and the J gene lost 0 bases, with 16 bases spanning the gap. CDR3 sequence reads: CASTRLTPGSGANVLTF. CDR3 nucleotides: TGCGCCAGCACACGACTAACCCCGGGCTCTGGGGCCAACGTCCTGACTTTC.

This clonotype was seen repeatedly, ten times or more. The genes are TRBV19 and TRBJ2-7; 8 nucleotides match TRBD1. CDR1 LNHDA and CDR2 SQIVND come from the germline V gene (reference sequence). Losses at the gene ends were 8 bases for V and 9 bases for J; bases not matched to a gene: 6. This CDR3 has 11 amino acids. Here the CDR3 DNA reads TGTGCCAGTCAATCTCAGGGGGCGCAGTACTTC. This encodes CASQSQGAQYF. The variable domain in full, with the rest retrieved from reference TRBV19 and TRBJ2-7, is DGGITQSPKYLFRKEGQNVTLSCEQNLNHDAMYWYRQDPGQGLRLIYYSQIVNDFQKGDIAEGYSVSREKKESFPLTVTSAQKNPTAFYLCASQSQGAQYFGPGTRLTVT.

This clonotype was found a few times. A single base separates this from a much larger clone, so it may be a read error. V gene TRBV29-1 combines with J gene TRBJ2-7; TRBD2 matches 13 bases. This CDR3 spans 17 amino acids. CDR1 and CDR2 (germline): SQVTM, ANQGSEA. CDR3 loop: CSVVGGLAGPSSYGQYF. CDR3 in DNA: TGCAGCGTTGTCGGGGGACTAGCGGGACCTAGCTCCTACGGGCAGTACTTC.

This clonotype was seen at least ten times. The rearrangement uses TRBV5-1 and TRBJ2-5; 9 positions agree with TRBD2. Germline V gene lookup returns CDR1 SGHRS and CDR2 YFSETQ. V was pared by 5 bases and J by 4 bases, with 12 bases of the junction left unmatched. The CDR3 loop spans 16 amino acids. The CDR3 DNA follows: TGCGCCAGCAGACCCGTTCCGAGCGGGAGGCCAGAGACCCAGTACTTC. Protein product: CASRPVPSGRPETQYF.

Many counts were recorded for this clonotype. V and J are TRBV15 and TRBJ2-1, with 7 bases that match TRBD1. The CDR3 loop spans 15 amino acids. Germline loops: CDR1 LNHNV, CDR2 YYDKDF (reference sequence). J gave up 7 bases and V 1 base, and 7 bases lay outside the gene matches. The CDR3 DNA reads TGTGCCACCAGCAGAGTAAGGGGGCTGGGGAATGAGCAGTTCTTC. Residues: CATSRVRGLGNEQFF.

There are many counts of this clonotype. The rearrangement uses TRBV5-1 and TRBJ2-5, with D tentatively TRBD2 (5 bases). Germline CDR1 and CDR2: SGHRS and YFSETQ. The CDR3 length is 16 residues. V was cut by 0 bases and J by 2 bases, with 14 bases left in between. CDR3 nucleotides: TGCGCCAGCAGCTTGGGATGGAGCGGTGAACAAGAGACCCAGTACTTC. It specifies CASSLGWSGEQETQYF.

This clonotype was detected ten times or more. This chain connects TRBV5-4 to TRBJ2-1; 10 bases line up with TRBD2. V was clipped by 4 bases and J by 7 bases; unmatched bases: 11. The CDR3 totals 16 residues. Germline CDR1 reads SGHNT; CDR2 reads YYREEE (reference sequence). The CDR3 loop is CASSHPGASGGNEQFF. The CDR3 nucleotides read TGTGCCAGCAGCCACCCTGGGGCTAGCGGGGGTAATGAGCAGTTCTTC.

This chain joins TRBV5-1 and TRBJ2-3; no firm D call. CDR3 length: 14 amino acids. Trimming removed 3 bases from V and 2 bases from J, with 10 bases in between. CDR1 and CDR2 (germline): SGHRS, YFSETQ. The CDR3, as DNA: TGCGCCAGCAGCTCCTACATCAACACAGATACGCAGTATTTT. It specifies CASSSYINTDTQYF.

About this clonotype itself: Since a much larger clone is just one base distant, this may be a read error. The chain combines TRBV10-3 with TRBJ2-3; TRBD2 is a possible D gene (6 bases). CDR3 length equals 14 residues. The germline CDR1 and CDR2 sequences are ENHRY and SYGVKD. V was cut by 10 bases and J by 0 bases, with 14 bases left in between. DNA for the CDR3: TGTGCCACCCGGAGGGAGTACAGCACAGATACGCAGTATTTT. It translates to CATRREYSTDTQYF.

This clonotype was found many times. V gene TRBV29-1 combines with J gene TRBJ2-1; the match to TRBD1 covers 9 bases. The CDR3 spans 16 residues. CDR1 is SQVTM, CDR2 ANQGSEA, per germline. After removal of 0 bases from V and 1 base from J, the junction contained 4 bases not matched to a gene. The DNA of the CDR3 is TGCAGCGTTGAAGATCTGGACAGGGGTTCCTACAATGAGCAGTTCTTC. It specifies CSVEDLDRGSYNEQFF.

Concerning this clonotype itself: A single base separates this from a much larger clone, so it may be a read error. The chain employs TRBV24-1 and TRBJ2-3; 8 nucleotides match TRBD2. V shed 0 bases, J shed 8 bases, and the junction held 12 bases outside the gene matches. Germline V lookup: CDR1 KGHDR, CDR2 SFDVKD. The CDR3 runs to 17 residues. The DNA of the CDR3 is TGTGCCACCAGTGATTTGGGCCAGCGGGAGACGGAAGGTACGCAGTATTTT. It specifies CATSDLGQRETEGTQYF.

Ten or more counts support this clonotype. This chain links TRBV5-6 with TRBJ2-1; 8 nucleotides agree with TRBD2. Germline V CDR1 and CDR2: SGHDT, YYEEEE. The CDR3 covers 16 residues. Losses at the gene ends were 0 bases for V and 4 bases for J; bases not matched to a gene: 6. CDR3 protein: CASSLERTSRYNEQFF. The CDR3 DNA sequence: TGTGCCAGCAGCTTGGAAAGGACTAGCAGATACAATGAGCAGTTCTTC.

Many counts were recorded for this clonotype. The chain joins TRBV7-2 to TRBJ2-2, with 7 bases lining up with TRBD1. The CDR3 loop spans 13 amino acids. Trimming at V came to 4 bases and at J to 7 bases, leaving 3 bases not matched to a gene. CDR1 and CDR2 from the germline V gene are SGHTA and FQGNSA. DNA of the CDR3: TGTGCCAGCAGCTCCAGGGGGTTCGGGGAGCTGTTTTTT. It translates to CASSSRGFGELFF.

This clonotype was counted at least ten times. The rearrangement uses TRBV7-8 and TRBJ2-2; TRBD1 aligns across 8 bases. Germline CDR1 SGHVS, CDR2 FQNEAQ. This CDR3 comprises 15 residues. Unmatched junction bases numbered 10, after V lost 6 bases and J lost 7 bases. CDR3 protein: CASRPGQDIDGELFF. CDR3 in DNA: TGTGCCAGCAGGCCGGGACAGGATATAGACGGGGAGCTGTTTTTT.

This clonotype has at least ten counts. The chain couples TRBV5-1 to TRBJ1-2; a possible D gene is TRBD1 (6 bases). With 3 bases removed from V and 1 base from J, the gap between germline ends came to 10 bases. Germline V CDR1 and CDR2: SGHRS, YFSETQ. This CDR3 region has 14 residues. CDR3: CASSSRDINYGYTF. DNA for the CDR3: TGCGCCAGCAGCTCCCGGGACATTAACTATGGCTACACCTTC.

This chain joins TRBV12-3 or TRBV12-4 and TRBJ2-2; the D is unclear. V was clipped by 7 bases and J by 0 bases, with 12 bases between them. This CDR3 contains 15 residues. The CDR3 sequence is CASNSGTTNTGELFF. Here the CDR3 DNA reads TGTGCCAGCAATTCTGGAACAACGAACACCGGGGAGCTGTTTTTT.

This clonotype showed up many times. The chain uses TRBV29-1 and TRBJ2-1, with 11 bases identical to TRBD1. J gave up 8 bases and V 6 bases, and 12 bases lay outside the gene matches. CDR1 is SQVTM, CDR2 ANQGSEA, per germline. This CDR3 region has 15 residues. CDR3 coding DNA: TGCAGCGTCGAGGGGGGGACAGGGGGAACCTATGAGCAGTTCTTC. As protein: CSVEGGTGGTYEQFF.

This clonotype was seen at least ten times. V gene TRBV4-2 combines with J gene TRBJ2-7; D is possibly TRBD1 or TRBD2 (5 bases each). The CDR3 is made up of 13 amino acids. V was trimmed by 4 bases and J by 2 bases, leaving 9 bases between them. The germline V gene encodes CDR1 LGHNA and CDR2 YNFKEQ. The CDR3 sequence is CASSRGTTYEQYF. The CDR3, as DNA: TGTGCCAGCAGCCGAGGGACCACCTACGAGCAGTACTTC.

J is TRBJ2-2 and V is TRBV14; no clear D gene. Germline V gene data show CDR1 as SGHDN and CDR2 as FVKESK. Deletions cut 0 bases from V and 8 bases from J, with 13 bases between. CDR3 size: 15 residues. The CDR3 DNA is TGTGCCAGCAGCCAAGATCTGACATTCCGGGGGGAGCTGTTTTTT. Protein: CASSQDLTFRGELFF.

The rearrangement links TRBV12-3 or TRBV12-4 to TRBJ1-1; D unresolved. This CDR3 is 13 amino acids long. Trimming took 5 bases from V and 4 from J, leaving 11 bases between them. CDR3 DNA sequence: TGTGCCAGCAGTATGACCCGGGGCACTGAAGCTTTCTTT. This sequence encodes CASSMTRGTEAFF.

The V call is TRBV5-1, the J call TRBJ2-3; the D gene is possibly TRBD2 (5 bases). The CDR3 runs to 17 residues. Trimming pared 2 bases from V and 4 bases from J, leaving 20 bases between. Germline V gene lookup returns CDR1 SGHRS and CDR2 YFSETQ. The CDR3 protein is CASSLAPLASGADTQYF. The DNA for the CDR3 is TGCGCCAGCAGCTTAGCCCCGCTAGCAAGTGGGGCAGATACGCAGTATTTT.

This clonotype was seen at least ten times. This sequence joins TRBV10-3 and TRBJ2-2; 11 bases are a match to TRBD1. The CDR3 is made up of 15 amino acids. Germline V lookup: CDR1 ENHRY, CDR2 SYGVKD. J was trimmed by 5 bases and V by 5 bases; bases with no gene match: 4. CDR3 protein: CAISSGTGGTGELFF. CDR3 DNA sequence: TGTGCCATCAGTTCCGGGACAGGGGGTACCGGGGAGCTGTTTTTT.

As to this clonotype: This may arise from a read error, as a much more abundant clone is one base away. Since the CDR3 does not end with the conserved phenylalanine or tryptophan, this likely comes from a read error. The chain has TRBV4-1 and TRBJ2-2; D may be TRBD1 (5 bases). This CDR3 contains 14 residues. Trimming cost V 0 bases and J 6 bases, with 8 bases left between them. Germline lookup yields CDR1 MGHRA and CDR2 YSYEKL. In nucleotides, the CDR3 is TGCGCCAGCAGCCAAGATAGGGGTTCCGGGGAGCTGTTTTCT. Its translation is CASSQDRGSGELFS.

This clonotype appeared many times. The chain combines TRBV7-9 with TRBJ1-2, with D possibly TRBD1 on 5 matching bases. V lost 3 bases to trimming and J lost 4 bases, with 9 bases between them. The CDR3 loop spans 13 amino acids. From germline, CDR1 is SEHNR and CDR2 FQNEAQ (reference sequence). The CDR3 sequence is CASSFSDSYGYTF. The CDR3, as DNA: TGTGCCAGCAGCTTCTCCGACAGCTATGGCTACACCTTC.

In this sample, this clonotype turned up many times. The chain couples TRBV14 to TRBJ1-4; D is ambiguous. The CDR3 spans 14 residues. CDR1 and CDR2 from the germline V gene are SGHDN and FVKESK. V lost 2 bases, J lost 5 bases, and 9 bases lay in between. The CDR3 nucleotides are TGTGCCAGCAGCCAATCCCGGACGAATGAAAAACTGTTTTTT. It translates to CASSQSRTNEKLFF.

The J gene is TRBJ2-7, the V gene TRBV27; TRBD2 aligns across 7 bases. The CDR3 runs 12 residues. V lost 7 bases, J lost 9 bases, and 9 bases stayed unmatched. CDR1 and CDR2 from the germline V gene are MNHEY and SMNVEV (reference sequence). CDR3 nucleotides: TGTGCCAGCAAATATGAGGGAGGGTGGCAGTACTTC. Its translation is CASKYEGGWQYF.